This is a list of T cell receptor beta chains from one sample in a study of blood T cells in healthy people across ages. In TCRdb, the 5' RACE reads were re-called with MiXCR into one record per CDR3 protein. This table holds 1.5 million to 2 million distinct CDR3 sequences, 30% to 35% found once. The sample comprised blood. These receptors were collected from a woman under 40 in good health. The conserved cysteine and the conserved F or W are not part of the CDR3 here.

V gene	J gene	CDR3 protein
TRBV4-1	TRBJ2-7	ASSQASAGGYEQY
TRBV9	TRBJ2-5	ASSVEEGVQETQY
TRBV4-1	TRBJ1-1	ASSHPTPGTGGFTEAF
TRBV20-1	TRBJ1-1	SARVFPWTLQNTEAF
TRBV29-1	TRBJ1-2	SVPGARGNYGYT
TRBV12-3/TRBV12-4	TRBJ1-2	ASSYQTNYGYT
TRBV15	TRBJ2-5	ATSRVLAGGQETQY
TRBV20-1	TRBJ2-5	SANTGKQETRY
TRBV12-3/TRBV12-4	NA	ASSSSGVYEQY
TRBV3-1	TRBJ2-7	ASSQGFGEPYEQY
TRBV28	TRBJ2-3	ASSLGGRNTDTQY
TRBV5-1	TRBJ2-3	ASSSGLAGAVDTQY
TRBV29-1	TRBJ1-2	TTVLAGGPNYGYT
TRBV18	TRBJ2-7	ASQGQGASYEQY
TRBV9	TRBJ1-1	ASSVGGSGTEAF
TRBV27	TRBJ1-2	ASSLTVDYGYT
TRBV28	TRBJ2-6	ASSALKVWDIRANVPT
TRBV10-2	TRBJ1-5	ASSSRGGTAVGVGQPQH
TRBV20-1	TRBJ2-3	SARAVSGSDTQY
TRBV6-5	TRBJ2-3	ASSYLPTGGYTDTQY
TRBV20-1	TRBJ1-1	SASQGAGDTEAF
TRBV3-1	TRBJ2-7	ASARGQYEQY
TRBV11-1	TRBJ2-1	ASSPGLASGTDEQF
TRBV29-1	TRBJ2-1	GVTDSYEQF
TRBV6-1	TRBJ2-7	ASSELLADSYEQY
TRBV12-3/TRBV12-4	TRBJ2-2	ASRSQDSGLKGELF
TRBV5-6	TRBJ2-7	ASSDRGLEQY
TRBV29-1	TRBJ2-7	SVEGYYEQY
TRBV27	TRBJ1-5	ASTLPGTGDNQPQH
TRBV5-1	TRBJ2-1	ASSLYDSYSYNEQF
TRBV6-1	TRBJ2-1	ASSGTHGQRQF
TRBV20-1	TRBJ2-1	SARDSASGVDEQF
TRBV20-1	TRBJ2-7	SARVWQPSEQY
TRBV6-6	TRBJ2-1	ASSYSGPRHGRDEQF
TRBV4-2	TRBJ2-6	ASSQDSGAGANVLT
TRBV21-1	TRBJ2-7	ASSKGSLTIPYEQY
TRBV27	TRBJ2-3	ASSLITARGDTQY
TRBV28	TRBJ2-1	ASRAPSSGGGNEQF
TRBV6-5	TRBJ1-2	ASSYTWANGYT
TRBV10-3	TRBJ2-7	AISGKAGGTYEQY
TRBV6-2/TRBV6-3	TRBJ2-1	ASSYPAGGPLSFYNEQF
TRBV7-9	TRBJ2-1	ASSLTWGNEQF
TRBV20-1	TRBJ2-1	SAKAASSYNEQF
TRBV7-9	TRBJ2-3	ASTGPLSTDTQY
TRBV6-6	TRBJ1-5	ASSHRDNNQPQH
TRBV10-3	TRBJ2-1	AISEFPLLWQF
TRBV12-3/TRBV12-4	TRBJ2-7	ASSLGMGQGLYYEQY
TRBV4-1	TRBJ2-2	ASSRRTSGVTGERF
TRBV4-1	TRBJ1-2	ASSQEDRSDGYT
TRBV20-1	TRBJ2-7	SARGLAEPYEQY
TRBV28	TRBJ2-7	ASRGRWPPYEQY
TRBV12-3/TRBV12-4	TRBJ2-3	ASSQGAGNTDAQY
TRBV4-1	TRBJ2-2	ASSQDHGVAGELF
TRBV27	TRBJ2-1	ASSFVGTSGGGYNEQF